The TCR beta chain under discussion was sequenced for a study of T cells in women clearing cervical HPV infection. Study summary: Case blood was drawn a median roughly 150 days after lesion detection.

The protocol was immunoSEQ multiplex PCR, while the TCRdb copy is restricted to in-frame clones and leaves out a portion. This table holds approximately 26,000 clones. Concerning this clone: The CDR3 end lies 3 residues beyond the end of the read and is filled in from the germline J gene.

CDR3 length: 12 residues. V lost 2 bases and J 9 bases, leaving 8 bases between the germline ends. Germline V gene sequence: CDR1 KGHSH, CDR2 LQKENI. The V call is TRBV18, the J call TRBJ2-1; TRBD1 might be the D (6 bases). Source material: blood buffy coat. This receptor was obtained from a woman between 18 and 70 years old with a cervical HPV16 infection that either progressed to CIN3+ or cleared (not recorded which). The CDR3 bases that were read are TGTGCCAGCTCACCAGGGGGCGGTGAG. Protein product: CASSPGGGE. The entire CDR3 protein is CASSPGGGEQFF.